This T cell receptor (beta chain) emerged from a study of PD-1 blockade in mismatch repair-deficient tumors. Whole-study results and caveats: Tumor-resident clones, often absent from pretreatment blood, expanded after pembrolizumab and then contracted.

Notes on this clone: Its antigen is not identified.

The repertoire was sequenced with immunoSEQ multiplex PCR; TCRdb's copy has only in-frame clones and lacks some. The profile shows around 100,000 clones, over 65% of them singletons. The junction had 4 bases not matched to a gene; V was cut back by 5 bases and J by 2 bases. This CDR3 is built from 15 residues. Germline V gives CDR1 LNHDA, CDR2 SQIVND (reference sequence). The sequences come from peripheral blood, collected about 60 weeks after starting pembrolizumab. The chain has TRBV19 and TRBJ2-5, with 11 positions matching TRBD2. The TCR originated in an adult with mismatch repair-deficient cancer. In DNA form, the CDR3 reads TGTGCCAGTAGTTCGGGGACTAGCGGTCAAGAGACCCAGTACTTC. It codes for CASSSGTSGQETQYF.